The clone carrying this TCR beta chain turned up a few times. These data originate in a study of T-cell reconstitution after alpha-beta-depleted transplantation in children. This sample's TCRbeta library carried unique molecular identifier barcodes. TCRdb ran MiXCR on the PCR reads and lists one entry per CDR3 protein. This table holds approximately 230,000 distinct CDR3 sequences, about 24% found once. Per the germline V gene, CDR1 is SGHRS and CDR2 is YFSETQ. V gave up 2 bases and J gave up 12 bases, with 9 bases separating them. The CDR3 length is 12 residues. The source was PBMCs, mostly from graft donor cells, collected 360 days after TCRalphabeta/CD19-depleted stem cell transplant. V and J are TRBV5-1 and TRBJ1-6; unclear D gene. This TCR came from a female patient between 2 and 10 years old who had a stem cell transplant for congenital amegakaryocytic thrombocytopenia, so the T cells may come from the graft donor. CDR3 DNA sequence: TGCGCCAGCAGCTTTTTGGGAAAACCCCTCCACTTT. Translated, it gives CASSFLGKPLHF.